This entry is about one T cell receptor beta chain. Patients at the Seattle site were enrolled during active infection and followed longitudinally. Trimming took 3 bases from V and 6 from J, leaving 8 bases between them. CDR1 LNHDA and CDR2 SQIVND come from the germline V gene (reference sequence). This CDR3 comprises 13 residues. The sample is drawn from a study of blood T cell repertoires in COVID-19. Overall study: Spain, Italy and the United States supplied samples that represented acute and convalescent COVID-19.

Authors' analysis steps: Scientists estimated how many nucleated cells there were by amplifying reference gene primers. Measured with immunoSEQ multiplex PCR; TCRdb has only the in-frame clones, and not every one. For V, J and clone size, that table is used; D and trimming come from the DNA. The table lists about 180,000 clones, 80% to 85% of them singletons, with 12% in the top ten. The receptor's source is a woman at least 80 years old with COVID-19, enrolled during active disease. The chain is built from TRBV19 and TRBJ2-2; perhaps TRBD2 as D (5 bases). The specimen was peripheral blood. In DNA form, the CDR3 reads TGTGCCAGTAGTATGCTAGCCCCCGGGGAGCTGTTTTTT. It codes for CASSMLAPGELFF.